The sequence of this T cell receptor (beta chain) was determined in a study of blood T cells in healthy people across ages. Study-level background: With template switching, about one barcoded beta molecule was captured per two T cells.

Then a second PCR, running about 6 to 11 cycles, was carried out with a sample-barcoded 5' primer and a J-beta primer mix. A single record per CDR3 protein comes from TCRdb applying MiXCR to the 5' RACE reads. The data show some 1,800,000 distinct CDR3 sequences, approximately 40% seen once. V lost 6 bases to trimming and J lost 12 bases, with 14 bases between them. The V gene's germline CDR1 is KGHDR and CDR2 SFDVKD. The CDR3 has 12 amino acids. Study-wide findings and caveats: TCR beta diversity per million T cells fell roughly linearly with age. Diversity was higher, and naive CD4+ cells more numerous, in long-lived donors than in aged donors.

Worth noting for this clonotype: Its target is not known.

The chain has TRBV24-1 and TRBJ2-1, with D perhaps TRBD1 (6 bases). Sequenced material: blood. The receptor's source is a human donor in good health. The CDR3 loop is CATSRDTEWQFF. The CDR3 coding sequence is TGTGCCACCAGTCGGGACACGGAGTGGCAGTTCTTC.